This T cell receptor (beta chain) came from a study of monozygotic twins with inflammatory bowel disease. Total RNA, at approximately 3,800 ng, went into every TCR library. There were eight separate reactions per sample in which cDNA was made. TCRdb reanalyzed the 5' RACE reads, giving one entry per CDR3 protein sequence and no DNA. Its table lists around 210,000 distinct CDR3 sequences. Germline V gene sequence: CDR1 SGHDN, CDR2 FVKESK. The CDR3 runs to 16 residues. Sample: blood. J is TRBJ1-6 and V is TRBV14; checking the TCRdb D call of TRBD1 is not possible without DNA. The sequence was collected from a human donor with ulcerative colitis or Crohn's disease, or a healthy co-twin of an affected twin (not recorded which). This CDR3 is CASSQRYPGKDSPLHF.